What follows are 23 T cell receptor beta chains derived from one specimen sequenced in a study of blood T cell repertoires in COVID-19. Here immunoSEQ multiplex PCR was the method, and the copy in TCRdb shows in-frame clones only, minus some. The sample records roughly 200,000 clones, around 79% being singletons. Sequencing was performed on peripheral blood. The receptors originated from a woman aged 40 to 50 with COVID-19, enrolled during active disease.

The chain employs TRBV12-3 or TRBV12-4 and TRBJ2-7; perhaps TRBD1 as D (6 bases). Between the trimmed V and J ends, which lost 8 bases and 2 bases, there was a span of 13 bases. The CDR3 has 13 amino acids. The CDR3: CASGEQGAYEQYF. The CDR3 region has the DNA TGTGCCAGCGGGGAACAGGGCGCCTACGAGCAGTACTTC.

The chain couples TRBV6-5 to TRBJ2-7; 8 bases fit TRBD1. The trim removed 6 bases at V and 4 bases at J, leaving 5 bases unmatched. Germline lookup yields CDR1 MNHEY and CDR2 SVGAGI. The CDR3 is 13 residues long. In DNA, the CDR3 is TGTGCCAGCAGCCCCGGGACAGGTTACGAGCAGTACTTC. Amino acids: CASSPGTGYEQYF.

This chain links TRBV6-1 with TRBJ1-5; 10 bases fit TRBD1. The CDR3 totals 16 residues. Germline values: CDR1 MNHNS, CDR2 SASEGT. V was clipped by 4 bases and J by 0 bases; unmatched bases: 3. CDR3 loop: CASSGTGGYSNQPQHF. Here the CDR3 DNA reads TGTGCCAGCAGTGGGACAGGGGGATATAGCAATCAGCCCCAGCATTTT.

With respect to this clone: One end of the junction fails to match germline, which may point to a read error. The chain couples TRBV5-1 to TRBJ1-5; no clear D gene. The CDR3 consists of 15 residues. Germline V gene data show CDR1 as SGHRS and CDR2 as YFSETQ. The CDR3 bases are TGCGCCAGCAGCTTGGAAGGTTATAGCGATCAGCCCCAGCATTTT. Residues: CASSLEGYSDQPQHF. The full variable domain, completed using reference TRBV5-1 and TRBJ1-5, is KAGVTQTPRYLIKTRGQQVTLSCSPISGHRSVSWYQQTPGQGLQFLFEYFSETQRNKGNFPGRFSGRQFSNSRSEMNVSTLELGDSALYLCASSLEGYSDQPQHFGDGTRLSIL.

V and J are TRBV19 and TRBJ1-1; 10 bases align to TRBD1. The length of the CDR3 is 14 residues. With 7 bases clipped from V and 5 bases from J, the junction kept 7 bases outside the gene matches. Germline CDR1 LNHDA, CDR2 SQIVND (reference sequence). The CDR3 loop reads CASIKTGGVTEAFF. The CDR3 coding sequence is TGTGCCAGTATCAAGACAGGGGGCGTGACTGAAGCTTTCTTT.

The J gene is TRBJ1-6, the V gene TRBV28; 7 nucleotides agree with TRBD1. This CDR3 comprises 14 residues. CDR1 is MDHEN, CDR2 SYDVKM, per germline. Trimming cost V 5 bases and J 8 bases; bases outside gene matches: 6. The CDR3 DNA follows: TGTGCCAGCAGTCCCCGGACAGGATATTCACCCCTCCACTTT. Translation gives CASSPRTGYSPLHF.

This clone was observed a single time. The chain uses TRBV5-4 and TRBJ2-5; TRBD2 matches 10 bases. J lost 5 bases, V lost 3 bases, and 10 bases had no gene match. The CDR3 is 16 amino acids. Germline CDR1 reads SGHNT; CDR2 reads YYREEE (reference sequence). In DNA form, the CDR3 reads TGTGCCAGCAGCTCGAAAGCGGGGGGGCCGGGGGAGACCCAGTACTTC. Its protein is CASSSKAGGPGETQYF.

J is TRBJ2-7 and V is TRBV11-2; possibly TRBD2 for D (6 bases). CDR3 length equals 19 residues. The V gene's germline CDR1 is SGHAT and CDR2 FQNNGV. V lost 2 bases and J lost 0, with 23 bases in between. CDR3 bases: TGTGCCAGCAGCTTAACCGATACGACTCGAGCGGGCACCTCCTACGAGCAGTACTTC. Amino acid sequence: CASSLTDTTRAGTSYEQYF.

The chain employs TRBV21-1 and TRBJ2-1; TRBD1, the table's D call, was not compared with the DNA. TRBV21-1 is tagged as a pseudogene. The CDR3 extends over 14 amino acids. CDR3 sequence (DNA): TGTGCCAGCAGCATCCACTACAGGGAGCCGGGGCAGTTCTTC. Translation gives CASSIHYREPGQFF.

This rearrangement joins TRBV6-2 or TRBV6-3 to TRBJ2-5; 7 bases fit TRBD1. Germline V gives CDR1 MNHEY, CDR2 SVGEGT. CDR3 length equals 13 residues. The ends lost 5 bases at V and 5 bases at J; junction bases unmatched: 5. The CDR3, as DNA: TGTGCCAGCAGTAGACAGGGCGGCGAGACCCAGTACTTC. Translation gives CASSRQGGETQYF.

The J gene is TRBJ2-3, the V gene TRBV11-3; 11 nucleotides line up with TRBD2. Per the germline V gene, CDR1 is SGHNT and CDR2 is YENEEA. The CDR3 contains 15 residues. V lost 3 bases and J lost 6; bases outside the gene matches: 5. Written as DNA, the CDR3 is TGTGCCAGCAGCTTCCTAGCGGGGGGCGCGGATACGCAGTATTTT. It is translated as CASSFLAGGADTQYF.

In this sample, this clone turned up a few times. The chain carries TRBV3-1 (or the pseudogene TRBV3-2) and TRBJ1-1, with D possibly TRBD1 on 5 matching bases. The ends were cut back, 0 bases at V and 11 bases at J, with 10 bases in the middle. CDR1 and CDR2 from the germline V gene are LGHDT and YNNKEL (reference sequence). The CDR3 length is 12 residues. Written as DNA, the CDR3 is TGTGCCAGCAGCCAAGAAGGCTACAGGGCTTTCTTT. Translated: CASSQEGYRAFF.

The genes are TRBV12-3 or TRBV12-4 and TRBJ1-2, with D tentatively TRBD1 (6 bases). The V end lost 5 bases, the J end lost 7 bases, and 14 bases lay between the germline ends. The CDR3 contains 13 residues. In DNA, the CDR3 is TGTGCCAGCAGTCTTCTACAGGGTGGTGGCTACACCTTC. As protein: CASSLLQGGGYTF.

This clone was found a few times. The V and J genes are TRBV30 and TRBJ2-1; D gene uncertain. V lost 0 bases and J 0 bases, leaving 9 bases between the germline ends. The length of the CDR3 is 15 residues. Looked up from germline, CDR1 is GTSNPN and CDR2 is SVGIG (reference sequence). The CDR3 sequence is CAWSVFGGSYNEQFF. The CDR3 bases are TGTGCCTGGAGTGTGTTCGGTGGCTCCTACAATGAGCAGTTCTTC.

This sequence joins TRBV3-1 (or the pseudogene TRBV3-2) and TRBJ2-7, with 10 bases fitting TRBD1. CDR3 size: 19 residues. CDR1 LGHDT and CDR2 YNNKEL come from the germline V gene (reference sequence). The junction had 12 bases not matched to a gene; V was cut back by 1 base and J by 0 bases. Here the CDR3 reads CASSQAPLSGTGVSYEQYF. DNA for the CDR3: TGTGCCAGCAGCCAAGCCCCGCTAAGTGGGACAGGGGTCTCCTACGAGCAGTACTTC.

This clone was recorded a few times. The J gene is TRBJ2-1, the V gene TRBV24-1; D is undetermined. V was cut by 1 base and J by 7 bases, with 4 bases left in between. CDR1 is KGHDR, CDR2 SFDVKD, per germline. This CDR3 is built from 12 residues. The CDR3 is CATSDFGNEQFF. The CDR3 DNA reads as TGTGCCACCAGTGATTTCGGTAATGAGCAGTTCTTC.

This chain uses TRBV5-1 with TRBJ2-7; 9 bases align to TRBD1. V lost 4 bases, J lost 10 bases, and 12 bases stayed unmatched. CDR3 length equals 14 residues. Germline loops: CDR1 SGHRS, CDR2 YFSETQ. Written as DNA, the CDR3 is TGCGCCAGCAGCACTGGACAGGGGAACTTTATCCAGTACTTC. This gives the protein CASSTGQGNFIQYF.

The chain has TRBV11-2 and TRBJ2-7; tentative D call: TRBD1 (6 bases). The CDR3 totals 13 residues. Germline CDR1 SGHAT, CDR2 FQNNGV. Deletions cut 3 bases from V and 0 bases from J, with 6 bases between. CDR3 sequence reads: CASSLDSSYEQYF. DNA of the CDR3: TGTGCCAGCAGCTTGGACAGCTCCTACGAGCAGTACTTC.

This chain connects TRBV9 to TRBJ2-3, with TRBD2 matching 10 bases. V gave up 0 bases and J gave up 0 bases; unmatched junction bases: 13. This CDR3 comprises 20 residues. Germline assignment: CDR1 SGDLS and CDR2 YYNGEE. CDR3 loop: CASSVDPPGQLAGSTDTQYF. CDR3 nucleotides: TGTGCCAGCAGCGTAGACCCCCCCGGTCAACTAGCGGGGAGCACAGATACGCAGTATTTT. The full variable domain, with the rest looked up from reference TRBV9 and TRBJ2-3, is DSGVTQTPKHLITATGQRVTLRCSPRSGDLSVYWYQQSLDQGLQFLIQYYNGEERAKGNILERFSAQQFPDLHSELNLSSLELGDSALYFCASSVDPPGQLAGSTDTQYFGPGTRLTVL.

V usage is TRBV11-2 and J usage is TRBJ1-2; the D is unclear. CDR1 SGHAT and CDR2 FQNNGV come from the germline V gene. The V and J ends lost 1 base and 7 bases respectively, with 10 bases between them. CDR3 length: 13 residues. The CDR3 sequence: CASSLVGESGYTF. For the CDR3, the DNA is TGTGCCAGCAGCTTAGTTGGGGAGAGTGGCTACACCTTC.

The rearrangement links TRBV5-4 to TRBJ2-5, with 8 bases identical to TRBD1. CDR3 length: 13 amino acids. Looked up from germline, CDR1 is SGHNT and CDR2 is YYREEE (reference sequence). V gave up 10 bases and J gave up 1 base; unmatched junction bases: 6. Here the CDR3 DNA reads TGTGCCTGTTGGACAGGGTCCCAAGAGACCCAGTACTTC. Amino acids: CACWTGSQETQYF.

The chain is built from TRBV6-5 and TRBJ1-5; 9 positions match TRBD1. The CDR3 runs 15 residues. CDR1 and CDR2 (germline): MNHEY, SVGAGI. J gave up 6 bases and V 6 bases, and 9 bases lay outside the gene matches. The DNA for the CDR3 is TGTGCCAGCAGAAACGTCGGACAGGGGTTTCAGCCCCAGCATTTT. Translating it yields CASRNVGQGFQPQHF.

The rearrangement joins TRBV29-1 to TRBJ1-2; D is unclear. The germline gives CDR1 SQVTM, CDR2 ANQGSEA. Trimming removed 0 bases from V and 5 bases from J, with 13 bases in between. This CDR3 has 14 residues. This CDR3 is CSVEDPGNPYGYTF. CDR3 nucleotide sequence: TGCAGCGTTGAAGATCCAGGTAATCCGTATGGCTACACCTTC.